The T cell receptor (beta chain) described here comes from a study of low-dose radiotherapy and immunotherapy resistance in tumors. Study context: A total of 6.5 Gy was given to Cohort 1 as 0.5 Gy per fraction every 2 weeks. Cyclophosphamide infusions of 200 mg/m2 came every two weeks, one day before radiation-immunotherapy.

Regarding time point: after trial treatment. The treatment here: LDRT plus nivolumab, ipilimumab, low-dose cyclophosphamide and aspirin (RACIN trial). Patients qualified if they had advanced solid tumors that lacked tumor-infiltrating lymphocytes. Trimming took 3 bases from V and 1 from J; bases not matched to a gene: 12. The CDR3 totals 18 residues. Germline CDR1 is SGHRS and CDR2 is YFSETQ. This clonotype was observed at least ten times. Primers used for first-strand cDNA, a TRAV- and TRBV-specific set, covered both alpha and beta chains. TCR amplification used 15 to 20 PCR cycles, a constant-region primer and a V-primer adapter. With in vitro transcription, the isolated mRNA was amplified. TCRdb reprocessed the reads with MiXCR, giving one entry per CDR3 protein. The sample includes approximately 91,000 distinct CDR3 sequences, around a fifth of them seen just once.

The source was PBMCs, collected after low-dose radiotherapy plus immunotherapy. The chain combines TRBV5-1 with TRBJ2-1; TRBD1 matches at 8 bases. This clonotype originated in a female donor with ovarian cancer. CDR3 in amino acids: CASSYQPDRGVSYNEQFF. Here the CDR3 DNA reads TGCGCCAGCAGCTACCAACCAGACAGGGGAGTTTCCTACAATGAGCAGTTCTTC. The entire variable domain, with the rest obtained from reference TRBV5-1 and TRBJ2-1, is as follows: KAGVTQTPRYLIKTRGQQVTLSCSPISGHRSVSWYQQTPGQGLQFLFEYFSETQRNKGNFPGRFSGRQFSNSRSEMNVSTLELGDSALYLCASSYQPDRGVSYNEQFFGPGTRLTVL.